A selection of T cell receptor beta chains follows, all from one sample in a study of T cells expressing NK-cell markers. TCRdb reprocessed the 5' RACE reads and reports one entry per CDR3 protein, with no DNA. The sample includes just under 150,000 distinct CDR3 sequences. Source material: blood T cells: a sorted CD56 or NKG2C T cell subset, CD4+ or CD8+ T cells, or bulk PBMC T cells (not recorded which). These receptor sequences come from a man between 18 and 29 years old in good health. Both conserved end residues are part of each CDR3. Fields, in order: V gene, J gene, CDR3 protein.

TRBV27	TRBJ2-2	CASSAVLAGGPNTGELFF
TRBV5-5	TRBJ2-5	CASSAGTVKETQYF
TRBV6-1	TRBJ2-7	CASSPGTDSYEQYF
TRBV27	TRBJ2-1	CASSKLAGEVRGEQFF
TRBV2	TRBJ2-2	CASSGTVGADAGELFF
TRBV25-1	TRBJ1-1	CASSWSGTGNTEAFF
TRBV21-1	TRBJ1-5	CASTPSGQPQHF
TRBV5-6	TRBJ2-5	CASSLEAGGQRQETQYF
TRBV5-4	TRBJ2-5	CASSSLADQETQYF
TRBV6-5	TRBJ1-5	CASSYRENQPQHF
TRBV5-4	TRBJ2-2	CASSSVPGQGGPTGELFF
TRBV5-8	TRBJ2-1	CASSFKRAGGNEQFF
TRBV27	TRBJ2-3	CASSMAITATDTQYF
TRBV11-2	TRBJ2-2	CASSKTWVAGSGELFF
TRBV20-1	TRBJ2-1	CSARFGQTYNEQFF
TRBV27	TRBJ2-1	CASSTGTSRQDEQFF
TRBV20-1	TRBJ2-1	CSARDGGPGLGLFNEQFF
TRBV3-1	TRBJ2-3	CASTLAGTDTQYF
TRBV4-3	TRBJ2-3	CASSQDDQPDTQYF
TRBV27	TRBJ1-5	CASKQLGGINQPQHF
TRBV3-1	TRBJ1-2	CASSPHPGGYTF
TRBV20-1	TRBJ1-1	CSAALLENTEAFF
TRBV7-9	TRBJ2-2	CASSVTGRSPGELFF
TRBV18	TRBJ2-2	CASSPLSRRANTGELFF
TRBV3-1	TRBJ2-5	CASIFRPGPGETQYF
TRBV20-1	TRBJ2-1	CSARDRLESYNEQFF
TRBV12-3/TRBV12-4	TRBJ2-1	CASSLPHGLGQFF
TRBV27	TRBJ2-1	CASRLGAGYNEQFF
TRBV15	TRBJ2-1	CATSRGWGRGGFFRNEQFF
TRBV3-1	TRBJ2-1	CASSQEGSRLYNEQFF
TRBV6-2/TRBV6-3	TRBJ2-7	CASSPIAGGPFYEQYF
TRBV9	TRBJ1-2	CASSPDRAEDGYTF
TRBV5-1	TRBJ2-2	CASLGAGGTGELFF
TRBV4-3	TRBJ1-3	CASSQDSRGNTIYF
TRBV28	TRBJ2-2	CASSLGTGSRELFF
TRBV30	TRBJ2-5	CACPKAGGEETQYF
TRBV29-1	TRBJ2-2	CSVNRGTGELFF
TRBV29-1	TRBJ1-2	CSVGDSSGYTF
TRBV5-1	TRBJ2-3	CASSGTGLDTDTQYF
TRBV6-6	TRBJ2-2	CASTLANTGELFF
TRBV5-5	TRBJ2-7	CASSFPTGTSRYYEQYF
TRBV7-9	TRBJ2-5	CASSSLDSEGETQYF
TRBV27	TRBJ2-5	CATGDSPKETQYF
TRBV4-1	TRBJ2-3	CASSQLAGDDTDTQYF
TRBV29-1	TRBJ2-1	CSVVPRTGNRWNEQFF
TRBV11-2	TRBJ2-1	CASSSLGGAASGNNEQFF
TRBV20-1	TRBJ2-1	CSVPGQTIYNEQFF
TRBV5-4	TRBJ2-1	CASSSETGDENEQFF